Only one count was recorded for the clone carrying this T cell receptor (beta chain). CDR1 MDHEN and CDR2 SYDVKM come from the germline V gene. The CDR3 has 18 residues. V lost 2 bases and J lost 3, with 22 bases in between. The PCR had 60 Vbeta and 13 Jbeta primers. Libraries were prepared by immunoSEQ multiplex PCR; TCRdb keeps only in-frame clonotypes and omits some of them. Here the sample spans some 140,000 clones, roughly 83% being singletons. The sample originates from a study of cytomegalovirus exposure and HLA in healthy donors. The sequenced material came from PBMCs. This chain connects TRBV28 to TRBJ1-1; D may be TRBD1 (6 bases). The receptor was isolated from a female donor in good health and CMV-seronegative. DNA of the CDR3: TGTGCCAGCAGTTTAGGGGGAGTAACAGGGCAATATTACACTGAAGCTTTCTTT. Translating it yields CASSLGGVTGQYYTEAFF. The full variable domain, completed using reference TRBV28 and TRBJ1-1, is DVKVTQSSRYLVKRTGEKVFLECVQDMDHENMFWYRQDPGLGLRLIYFSYDVKMKEKGDIPEGYSVSREKKERFSLILESASTNQTSMYLCASSLGGVTGQYYTEAFFGQGTRLTVV.